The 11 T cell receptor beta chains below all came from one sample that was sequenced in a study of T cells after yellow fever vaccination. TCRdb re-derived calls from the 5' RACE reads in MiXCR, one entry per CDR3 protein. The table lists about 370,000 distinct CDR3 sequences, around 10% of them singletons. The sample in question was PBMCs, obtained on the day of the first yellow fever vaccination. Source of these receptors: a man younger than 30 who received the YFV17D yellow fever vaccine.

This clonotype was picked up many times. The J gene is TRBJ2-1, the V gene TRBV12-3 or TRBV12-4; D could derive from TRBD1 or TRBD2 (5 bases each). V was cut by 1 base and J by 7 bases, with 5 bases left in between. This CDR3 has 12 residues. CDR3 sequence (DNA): TGTGCCAGCAGTTTAGGGGGGAATGAGCAGTTCTTC. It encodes CASSLGGNEQFF.

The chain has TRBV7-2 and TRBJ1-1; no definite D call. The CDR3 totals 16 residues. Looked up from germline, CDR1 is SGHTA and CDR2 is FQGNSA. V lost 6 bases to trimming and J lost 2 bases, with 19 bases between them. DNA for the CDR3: TGTGCCAGCAGTTCGTCGCCCGGGTCGACTAACACTGAAGCTTTCTTT. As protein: CASSSSPGSTNTEAFF. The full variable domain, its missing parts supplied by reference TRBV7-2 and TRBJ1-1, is GAGVSQSPSNKVTEKGKDVELRCDPISGHTALYWYRQSLGQGLEFLIYFQGNSAPDKSGLPSDRFSAERTGGSVSTLTIQRTQQEDSAVYLCASSSSPGSTNTEAFFGQGTRLTVV.

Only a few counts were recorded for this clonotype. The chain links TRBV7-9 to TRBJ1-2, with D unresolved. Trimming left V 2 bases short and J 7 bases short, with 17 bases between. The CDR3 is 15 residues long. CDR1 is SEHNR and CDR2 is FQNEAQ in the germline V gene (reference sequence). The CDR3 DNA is TGTGCCAGCAGCTTAAGGTCCCCCATTGAAAGTGGCTACACCTTC. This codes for CASSLRSPIESGYTF.

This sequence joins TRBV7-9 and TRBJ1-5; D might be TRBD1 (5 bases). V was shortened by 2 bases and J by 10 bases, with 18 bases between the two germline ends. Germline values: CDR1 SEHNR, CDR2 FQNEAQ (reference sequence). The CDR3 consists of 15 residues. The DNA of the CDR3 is TGTGCCAGCAGCTTACTATCCCGTGACGGGGGACCCCAGCATTTT. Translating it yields CASSLLSRDGGPQHF.

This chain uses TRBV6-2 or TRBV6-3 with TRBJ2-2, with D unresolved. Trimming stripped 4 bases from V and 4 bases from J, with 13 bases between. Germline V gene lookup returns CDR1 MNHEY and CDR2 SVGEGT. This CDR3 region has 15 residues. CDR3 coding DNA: TGTGCCAGCAGTTGGGCCCAGGTCAGCACCGGGGAGCTGTTTTTT. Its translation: CASSWAQVSTGELFF.

The CDR3: CAISESNVQETQYF. The CDR3 bases are TGTGCCATCAGTGAGTCTAACGTACAAGAGACCCAGTACTTC. V gene TRBV10-3 combines with J gene TRBJ2-5; D is uncertain. V lost 0 bases and J 2 bases, leaving 7 bases between the germline ends. The CDR3 has 14 residues. In germline, CDR1 is ENHRY, CDR2 SYGVKD.

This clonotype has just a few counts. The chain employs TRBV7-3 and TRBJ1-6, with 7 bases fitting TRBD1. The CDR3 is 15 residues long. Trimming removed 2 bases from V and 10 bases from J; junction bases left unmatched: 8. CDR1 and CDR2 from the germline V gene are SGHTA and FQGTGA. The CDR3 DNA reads TGTGCCAGCAGCTTATCGACAGGGATAGGATCACCCCTCCACTTT. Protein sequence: CASSLSTGIGSPLHF. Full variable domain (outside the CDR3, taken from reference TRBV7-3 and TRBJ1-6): GAGVSQTPSNKVTEKGKYVELRCDPISGHTALYWYRQSLGQGPEFLIYFQGTGAADDSGLPNDRFFAVRPEGSVSTLKIQRTERGDSAVYLCASSLSTGIGSPLHFGNGTRLTVT.

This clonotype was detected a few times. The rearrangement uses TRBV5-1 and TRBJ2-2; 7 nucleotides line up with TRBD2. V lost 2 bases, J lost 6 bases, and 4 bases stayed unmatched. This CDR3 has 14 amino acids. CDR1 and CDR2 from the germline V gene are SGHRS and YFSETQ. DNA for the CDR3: TGCGCCAGCAGCTTATCCGGGAGGCCCGGGGAGCTGTTTTTT. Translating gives CASSLSGRPGELFF.

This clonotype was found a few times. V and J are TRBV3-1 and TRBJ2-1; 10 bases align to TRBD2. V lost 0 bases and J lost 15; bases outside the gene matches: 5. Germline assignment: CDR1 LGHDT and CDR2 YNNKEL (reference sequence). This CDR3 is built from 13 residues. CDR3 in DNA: TGTGCCAGCAGCCAAGATGTGAGCGGGGGGGCGTTCTTC. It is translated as CASSQDVSGGAFF.

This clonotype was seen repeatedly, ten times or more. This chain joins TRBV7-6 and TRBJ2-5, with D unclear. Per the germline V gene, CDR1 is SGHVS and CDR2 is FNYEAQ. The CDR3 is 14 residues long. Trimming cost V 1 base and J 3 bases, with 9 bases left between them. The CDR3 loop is CASSLGAREETQYF. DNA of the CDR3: TGTGCCAGCAGCTTAGGGGCCCGGGAAGAGACCCAGTACTTC.

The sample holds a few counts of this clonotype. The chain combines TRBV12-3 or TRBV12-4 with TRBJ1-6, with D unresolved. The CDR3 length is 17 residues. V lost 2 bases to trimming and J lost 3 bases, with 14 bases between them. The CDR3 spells CASSLNHGLDYNSPLHF. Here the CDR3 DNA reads TGTGCCAGCAGTTTAAATCACGGGCTAGACTATAATTCACCCCTCCACTTT.